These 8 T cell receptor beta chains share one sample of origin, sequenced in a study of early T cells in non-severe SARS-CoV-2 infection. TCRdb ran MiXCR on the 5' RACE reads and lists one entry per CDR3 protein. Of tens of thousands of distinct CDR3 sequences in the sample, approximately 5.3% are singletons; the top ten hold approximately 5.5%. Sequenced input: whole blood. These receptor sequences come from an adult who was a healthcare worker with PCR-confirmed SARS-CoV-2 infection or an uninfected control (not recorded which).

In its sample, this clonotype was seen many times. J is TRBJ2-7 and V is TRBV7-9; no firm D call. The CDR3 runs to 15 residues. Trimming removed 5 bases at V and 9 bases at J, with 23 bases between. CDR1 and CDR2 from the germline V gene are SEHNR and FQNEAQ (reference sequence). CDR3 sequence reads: CASSPVEVPSRGQYF. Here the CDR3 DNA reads TGTGCCAGCAGCCCTGTCGAGGTGCCCAGTCGAGGGCAGTACTTC.

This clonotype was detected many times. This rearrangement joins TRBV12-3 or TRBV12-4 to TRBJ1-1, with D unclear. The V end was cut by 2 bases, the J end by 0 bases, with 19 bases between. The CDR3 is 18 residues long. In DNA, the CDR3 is TGTGCCAGCAGTTTAAAGGCCGAAACCGGGAGGTTGAACACTGAAGCTTTCTTT. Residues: CASSLKAETGRLNTEAFF.

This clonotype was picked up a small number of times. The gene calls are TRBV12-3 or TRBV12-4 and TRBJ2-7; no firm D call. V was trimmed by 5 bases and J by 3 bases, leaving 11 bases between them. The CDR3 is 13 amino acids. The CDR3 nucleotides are TGTGCCAGCAGTGACGGCTCCAACTACGAGCAGTACTTC. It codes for CASSDGSNYEQYF.

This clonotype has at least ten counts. The CDR3, as DNA: TGTGCCACCAGCAGAGATAAGCCACCCATCGGGACCCAGTACTTC. Amino acids: CATSRDKPPIGTQYF. The chain uses TRBV15 and TRBJ2-5; no reliable D call. Germline CDR1 reads LNHNV; CDR2 reads YYDKDF (reference sequence). The CDR3 consists of 15 residues. The ends were cut back, 0 bases at V and 7 bases at J, with 15 bases in the middle.

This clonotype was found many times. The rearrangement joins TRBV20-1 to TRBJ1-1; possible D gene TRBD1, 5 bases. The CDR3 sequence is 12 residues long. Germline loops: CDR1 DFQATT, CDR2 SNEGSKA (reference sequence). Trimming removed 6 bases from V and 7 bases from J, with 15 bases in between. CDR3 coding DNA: TGCAGTGCGAAAGACAGTGTACTTGAAGCTTTCTTT. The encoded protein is CSAKDSVLEAFF.

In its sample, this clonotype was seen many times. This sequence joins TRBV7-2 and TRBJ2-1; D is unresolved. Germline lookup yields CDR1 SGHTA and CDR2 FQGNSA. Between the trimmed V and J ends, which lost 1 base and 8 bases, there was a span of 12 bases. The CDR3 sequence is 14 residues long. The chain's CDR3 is CASSLVRSVDEQFF. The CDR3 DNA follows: TGTGCCAGCAGCTTAGTTCGAAGCGTCGATGAGCAGTTCTTC.

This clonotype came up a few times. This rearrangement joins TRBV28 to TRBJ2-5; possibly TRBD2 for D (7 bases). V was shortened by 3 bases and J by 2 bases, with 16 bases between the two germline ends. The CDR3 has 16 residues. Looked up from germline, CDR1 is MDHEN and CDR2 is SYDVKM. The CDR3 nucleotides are TGTGCCAGCAGTTTTGGGGGGGCCAGATTTCAAGAGACCCAGTACTTC. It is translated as CASSFGGARFQETQYF.

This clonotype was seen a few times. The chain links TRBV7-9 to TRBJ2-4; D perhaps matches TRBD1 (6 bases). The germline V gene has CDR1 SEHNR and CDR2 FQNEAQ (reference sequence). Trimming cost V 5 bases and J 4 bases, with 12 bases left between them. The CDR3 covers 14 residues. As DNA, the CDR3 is TGTGCCAGCAGCCTACAGGGAGAGAAAAACATTCAGTACTTC. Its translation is CASSLQGEKNIQYF.